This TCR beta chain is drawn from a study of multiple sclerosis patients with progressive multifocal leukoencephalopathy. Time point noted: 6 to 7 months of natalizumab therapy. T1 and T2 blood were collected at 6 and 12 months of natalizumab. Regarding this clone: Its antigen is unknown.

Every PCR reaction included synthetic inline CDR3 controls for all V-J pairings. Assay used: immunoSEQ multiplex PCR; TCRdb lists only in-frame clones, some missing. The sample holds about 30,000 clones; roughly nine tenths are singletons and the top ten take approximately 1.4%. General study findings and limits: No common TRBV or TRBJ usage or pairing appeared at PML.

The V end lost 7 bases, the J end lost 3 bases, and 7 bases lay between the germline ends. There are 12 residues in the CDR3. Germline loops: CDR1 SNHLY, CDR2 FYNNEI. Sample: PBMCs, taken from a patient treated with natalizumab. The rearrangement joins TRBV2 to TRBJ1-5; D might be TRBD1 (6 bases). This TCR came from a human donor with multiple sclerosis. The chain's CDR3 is CASTGDNQPQHF. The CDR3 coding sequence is TGTGCCAGCACAGGGGACAATCAGCCCCAGCATTTT.